This T cell receptor (beta chain) appears in the sequencing data of a study of Ad26.COV2.S vaccination and SARS-CoV-2 variants. The wider study: The study gave Ad26.COV2.S intramuscularly, once or twice 56 days apart. Study-wide points: Spike-specific CD8+ and CD4+ T cell responses reportedly showed substantial breadth after vaccination.

This sample's treatment: around 19 received Ad26.COV2.S at low or high dose, single or two shots; several received placebo; per-sample allocation not given. Day 63 after the first injection of vaccine or placebo was the sampling time. The donor was a Boston adult aged 18-55 years. Generated by immunoSEQ multiplex PCR, the TCRdb table keeps only in-frame clones and is missing some. Of hundreds of thousands of clones in the sample, approximately 89% were seen once. In regard to this clone: The antigen is undetermined.

This specimen was peripheral blood, taken in a trial of Ad26.COV2.S vaccine versus placebo. The sequence was obtained from a person aged 18-60 years who received the Ad26.COV2.S COVID-19 vaccine or a placebo.

The CDR3 coding sequence is TGTGCCAGCAGCAAGGGACTAGCGGGAGGCGAGCAGTACTTC. Translating gives CASSKGLAGGEQYF. V gene TRBV7-2 combines with J gene TRBJ2-7; 15 bases fit TRBD2. V shed 5 bases and J 6 bases; nucleotides not matched to a gene: 2. Germline lookup yields CDR1 SGHTA and CDR2 FQGNSA. The CDR3 contains 14 residues.